Listed here are 16 T cell receptor beta chains from one sample, sequenced in a study of T cells after yellow fever vaccination. TCRdb itself ran the 5' RACE reads through MiXCR, one entry per CDR3 protein. The profile shows hundreds of thousands of distinct CDR3 sequences, around 13% of them singletons. Sequencing was performed on CD4+ T cells sorted from PBMCs, taken 15 days after the yellow fever booster vaccination. The receptor set was obtained from a man younger than 30 who received the YFV17D yellow fever vaccine.

V and J are TRBV27 and TRBJ2-3, with TRBD2 identical over 12 bases. The V and J ends lost 5 bases and 9 bases, in that order; junction bases with no gene match: 6. CDR1 MNHEY and CDR2 SMNVEV come from the germline V gene (reference sequence). The CDR3 length is 14 residues. The CDR3 here is CASSLAGGVRTQYF. The CDR3 DNA sequence: TGTGCCAGCAGTCTAGCGGGGGGGGTAAGGACGCAGTATTTT.

This clonotype occurred many times. The CDR3, as DNA: TGCAGCGGGGGGACCGACGCCTACGAGCAGTACTTC. It specifies CSGGTDAYEQYF. The V gene is TRBV29-1, the J gene TRBJ2-7; perhaps D is TRBD1 or TRBD2 (5 bases each). The V gene's germline CDR1 is SQVTM and CDR2 ANQGSEA. Trimming left V 7 bases short and J 2 bases short, with 12 bases between. The CDR3 has 12 residues.

This clonotype has more than one count but fewer than ten. V is TRBV7-2 and J is TRBJ1-5; D is undetermined. The CDR3 covers 14 residues. CDR1 is SGHTA, CDR2 FQGNSA, per germline. V dropped 1 base and J dropped 9 bases, with 13 bases sitting between them. The CDR3 here is CASSLGDGLRPQHF. In DNA, the CDR3 is TGTGCCAGCAGCTTAGGTGACGGTCTTCGGCCCCAGCATTTT.

This clonotype was seen many times. The J gene is TRBJ1-2, the V gene TRBV12-3 or TRBV12-4; TRBD1 might be the D (5 bases). V dropped 7 bases and J dropped 4 bases, with 16 bases sitting between them. The CDR3 is 14 residues long. CDR3 DNA sequence: TGTGCCAGCACCCCCCGTGGGGCGACCTATGGCTACACCTTC. Its protein product is CASTPRGATYGYTF.

This clonotype occurred many times. V and J are TRBV5-1 and TRBJ2-7; D remains unclear. The V end was cut by 0 bases, the J end by 0 bases, with 10 bases between. The CDR3 consists of 15 residues. Germline V lookup: CDR1 SGHRS, CDR2 YFSETQ. CDR3 bases: TGCGCCAGCAGCTTGGGGCACTCAAGCTCCTACGAGCAGTACTTC. It encodes CASSLGHSSSYEQYF.

This clonotype was counted many times. The chain uses TRBV10-3 and TRBJ2-3; TRBD2 matches 10 bases. Trimming at V came to 4 bases and at J to 2 bases, leaving 6 bases not matched to a gene. CDR1 ENHRY and CDR2 SYGVKD come from the germline V gene. The CDR3 has 16 residues. CDR3 sequence: CAISGSSGGYTDTQYF. Here the CDR3 DNA reads TGTGCCATCAGTGGCTCTAGCGGGGGTTACACAGATACGCAGTATTTT.

This chain links TRBV6-2 or TRBV6-3 with TRBJ1-1, with a tentative D call TRBD1 (5 bases). V dropped 3 bases and J dropped 4 bases, with 9 bases sitting between them. The CDR3 consists of 13 residues. Germline V gene sequence: CDR1 MNHEY, CDR2 SVGEGT. CDR3: CASSYEGVTEAFF. The CDR3 coding sequence is TGTGCCAGCAGTTATGAAGGGGTCACTGAAGCTTTCTTT.

This clonotype was seen a handful of times. The chain links TRBV6-6 to TRBJ1-2; D uncertain. With 8 bases removed from V and 3 bases from J, the gap between germline ends came to 10 bases. The germline V gene has CDR1 MNHNY and CDR2 SVGAGI (reference sequence). The CDR3 has 12 residues. CDR3 sequence reads: CASLRGDYGYTF. The CDR3 DNA sequence: TGTGCCAGCTTGCGGGGTGACTATGGCTACACCTTC.

This clonotype has at least ten counts. The V and J genes are TRBV5-1 and TRBJ1-1; D is ambiguous. The V and J ends lost 0 bases and 11 bases respectively, with 14 bases between them. This CDR3 region has 13 residues. Germline V gives CDR1 SGHRS, CDR2 YFSETQ. The CDR3 reads CASSLAGRSEAFF. CDR3 in DNA: TGCGCCAGCAGCTTGGCGGGCCGTTCGGAGGCTTTCTTT.

This clonotype showed up many times. The genes are TRBV7-2 and TRBJ2-2; D ambiguous. Trimming removed 2 bases at V and 5 bases at J, with 12 bases between. Per the germline V gene, CDR1 is SGHTA and CDR2 is FQGNSA. CDR3 length: 15 amino acids. The DNA for the CDR3 is TGTGCCAGCAGCTTACAGGAACCCCGTACCGGGGAGCTGTTTTTT. Translation gives CASSLQEPRTGELFF.

In its sample, this clonotype was seen many times. This chain links TRBV7-4 with TRBJ1-5; unclear D gene. This CDR3 region has 14 residues. CDR1 and CDR2 from the germline V gene are SGHVT and SQSDAQ. V lost 4 bases to trimming and J lost 0 bases, with 7 bases between them. The CDR3 sequence is CASSSLDSNQPQHF. In DNA form, the CDR3 reads TGTGCCAGCAGCTCCCTCGATAGCAATCAGCCCCAGCATTTT.

This clonotype was observed many times. The gene calls are TRBV20-1 and TRBJ2-2; 8 bases are a match to TRBD2. This CDR3 region has 15 residues. Trimming cost V 3 bases and J 4 bases; bases outside gene matches: 7. The germline V gene has CDR1 DFQATT and CDR2 SNEGSKA (reference sequence). The CDR3 sequence: CSASVAGIPTGELFF. CDR3 nucleotide sequence: TGCAGTGCTAGCGTAGCGGGGATCCCCACCGGGGAGCTGTTTTTT.

This clonotype was detected many times. CDR3 loop: CASSLLGQGGDTQYF. DNA of the CDR3: TGCGCCAGCAGCTTGCTAGGGCAGGGAGGAGATACGCAGTATTTT. The chain recombines TRBV5-1 with TRBJ2-3, with D possibly being TRBD2 (6 bases). The CDR3 extends over 15 amino acids. Trimming removed 1 base at V and 5 bases at J, with 14 bases between. Germline loops: CDR1 SGHRS, CDR2 YFSETQ.

This clonotype was counted many times. CDR3 region: CASSLARQGANQPQHF. The CDR3 nucleotides are TGTGCCAGCAGCTTAGCCAGACAGGGGGCCAATCAGCCCCAGCATTTT. The chain has TRBV7-9 and TRBJ1-5; 10 nucleotides line up with TRBD1. The V segment lost 0 bases and the J segment 3 bases; nucleotides outside the gene matches: 2. The length of the CDR3 is 16 residues. Germline lookup yields CDR1 SEHNR and CDR2 FQNEAQ (reference sequence).

In this sample, this clonotype turned up a few times. The chain joins TRBV6-5 to TRBJ2-5; the D is unclear. V was shortened by 7 bases and J by 5 bases, with 23 bases between the two germline ends. Germline values: CDR1 MNHEY, CDR2 SVGAGI. The CDR3 length is 16 residues. CDR3 protein: CASTLTPHTGGETQYF. For the CDR3, the DNA is TGTGCCAGCACCCTAACCCCTCACACCGGTGGTGAGACCCAGTACTTC.

The rearrangement uses TRBV4-1 and TRBJ2-3; tentatively, D is TRBD2 (5 bases). This CDR3 spans 18 amino acids. Looked up from germline, CDR1 is MGHRA and CDR2 is YSYEKL. The V and J ends lost 0 bases and 4 bases respectively, with 20 bases between them. CDR3 region: CASSQDESRGVRSDTQYF. CDR3 nucleotides: TGCGCCAGCAGCCAAGATGAATCACGGGGTGTGAGGTCAGATACGCAGTATTTT.